One and the same sample provided the 18 T cell receptor beta chains below, sequenced in a study of T cell changes during pregnancy in multiple sclerosis. Repertoires were generated with immunoSEQ multiplex PCR, while TCRdb's copy carries only in-frame clones and drops some. This sample carries 15,000 or so clones, less than 90% of them seen once, and the ten largest clones take over 15%. Sequencing used CD8+ T cells from peripheral blood mononuclear cells, obtained in the third trimester of pregnancy. These receptors originate from a female donor in good health, enrolled as a control in a pregnancy study.

In this sample, this clone turned up once. This chain links TRBV7-8 with TRBJ1-2, with TRBD1 matching over 7 bases. CDR3 length equals 15 residues. J lost 3 bases, V lost 1 base, and 5 bases had no gene match. Germline CDR1 SGHVS, CDR2 FQNEAQ. CDR3 sequence reads: CASSLERGPDYGYTF. The CDR3 nucleotides are TGTGCCAGCAGCTTAGAGAGGGGGCCGGACTATGGCTACACCTTC.

This chain links TRBV27 with TRBJ2-1; 7 bases map to TRBD2. This CDR3 is built from 15 residues. CDR1 and CDR2 (germline): MNHEY, SMNVEV (reference sequence). With 5 bases clipped from V and 5 bases from J, the junction kept 9 bases outside the gene matches. In nucleotides, the CDR3 is TGTGCCAGCAGTATAAGGGCTAGCGGTCACAATGAGCAGTTCTTC. Translation gives CASSIRASGHNEQFF.

The chain employs TRBV6-6 and TRBJ1-3; 7 bases line up with TRBD1. Germline V gives CDR1 MNHNY, CDR2 SVGAGI (reference sequence). CDR3 size: 16 residues. V trimming: 6 bases; J trimming: 0 bases; junction bases outside the gene matches: 8. This CDR3 reads CASSPKGASSGNTIYF. The CDR3 nucleotides are TGTGCCAGCAGCCCGAAGGGGGCCTCCTCTGGAAACACCATATATTTT.

This chain joins TRBV13 and TRBJ1-2; 10 positions match TRBD1. The CDR3 contains 13 residues. V was pared by 5 bases and J by 7 bases, with 4 bases of the junction left unmatched. CDR1 is PRHDT, CDR2 FYEKMQ, per germline (reference sequence). DNA for the CDR3: TGTGCCAGCAGCGGGACAGGGGTTTCTGGCTACACCTTC. Protein product: CASSGTGVSGYTF.

The rearrangement uses TRBV4-3 and TRBJ2-3; D is uncertain. V lost 0 bases and J 6 bases, leaving 10 bases between the germline ends. This CDR3 is built from 14 residues. Germline V gene lookup returns CDR1 LGHNA and CDR2 YSLEER. The CDR3 DNA reads TGCGCCAGCAGCCAAGACGGTTATTTCGATACGCAGTATTTT. As protein: CASSQDGYFDTQYF.

This clone occurred once. The genes are TRBV7-8 and TRBJ1-2, with TRBD1 matching over 9 bases. Germline CDR1 SGHVS, CDR2 FQNEAQ. Losses at the gene ends were 8 bases for V and 2 bases for J; bases not matched to a gene: 12. CDR3 length: 16 amino acids. This CDR3 reads CASFGDREGPNYGYTF. CDR3 DNA: TGTGCCAGCTTCGGGGACAGGGAGGGTCCCAACTATGGCTACACCTTC.

This sequence joins TRBV14 and TRBJ2-7; 9 bases are shared with TRBD1. The germline V gene encodes CDR1 SGHDN and CDR2 FVKESK. J gave up 5 bases and V 8 bases, and 13 bases lay outside the gene matches. The CDR3 covers 15 residues. The CDR3 DNA reads TGTGCCAGCTCGCCGGACAGGGGTTTGGGCAACGAGCAGTACTTC. Translated: CASSPDRGLGNEQYF.

This clone was seen a single time. This chain connects TRBV30 to TRBJ1-2, with D possibly being TRBD1 (6 bases). Germline CDR1 is GTSNPN and CDR2 is SVGIG (reference sequence). V lost 0 bases to trimming and J lost 8 bases, with 16 bases between them. The CDR3 sequence is 14 residues long. The CDR3 bases are TGTGCCTGGAGTGTTAATGGGGCAGGGGAAGGCTACACCTTC. It translates to CAWSVNGAGEGYTF. The whole variable domain, remainder taken from reference TRBV30 and TRBJ1-2, is SQTIHQWPATLVQPVGSPLSLECTVEGTSNPNLYWYRQAAGRGLQLLFYSVGIGQISSEVPQNLSASRPQDRQFILSSKKLLLSDSGFYLCAWSVNGAGEGYTFGSGTRLTVV.

CDR3 loop: CASQTGTGETQYF. CDR3 DNA sequence: TGTGCCAGCCAGACAGGGACAGGGGAGACCCAGTACTTC. V and J are TRBV5-5 and TRBJ2-5; 9 bases are shared with TRBD1. Germline CDR1 is SGHKS and CDR2 is YYEKEE (reference sequence). The V and J ends lost 7 bases and 5 bases, in that order; junction bases with no gene match: 6. The CDR3 length is 13 residues.

The chain uses TRBV7-8 and TRBJ2-1, with 12 bases aligning to TRBD2. The germline V gene has CDR1 SGHVS and CDR2 FQNEAQ. CDR3 length: 16 residues. J was trimmed by 7 bases and V by 4 bases; bases with no gene match: 8. CDR3 bases: TGTGCCAGCAGCTCCCTAGCGGGAGGGCCTGGGAATGAGCAGTTCTTC. Protein sequence: CASSSLAGGPGNEQFF. The complete variable domain, with remaining parts taken from reference TRBV7-8 and TRBJ2-1, reads GAGVSQSPRYKVAKRGQDVALRCDPISGHVSLFWYQQALGQGPEFLTYFQNEAQLDKSGLPSDRFFAERPEGSVSTLKIQRTQQEDSAVYLCASSSLAGGPGNEQFFGPGTRLTVL.

The gene calls are TRBV4-1 and TRBJ1-2; no firm D call. Trimming took off 3 bases at V and 0 bases at J, with 17 bases between the two ends. This CDR3 is built from 17 residues. The germline V gene has CDR1 MGHRA and CDR2 YSYEKL. The CDR3 region has the DNA TGCGCCAGCAGCCACATGAGGAGGCTAAAAACTAACTATGGCTACACCTTC. Its translation: CASSHMRRLKTNYGYTF.

The rearrangement uses TRBV7-2 and TRBJ1-2; TRBD1 aligns across 9 bases. With V trimmed by 6 bases and J by 1 base, 6 bases remained unmatched. The CDR3 is made up of 15 amino acids. Germline V CDR1 and CDR2: SGHTA, FQGNSA. In DNA form, the CDR3 reads TGTGCCAGCAGAGAAGGGACAGGGTTTAACTATGGCTACACCTTC. Amino acid sequence: CASREGTGFNYGYTF.

The chain links TRBV2 to TRBJ1-4; D remains ambiguous. Trimming took off 6 bases at V and 6 bases at J, with 17 bases between the two ends. Per germline, CDR1 SNHLY and CDR2 FYNNEI. The CDR3 extends over 15 amino acids. CDR3 loop: CASSAGLSGDEKLFF. In nucleotides, the CDR3 is TGTGCCAGCAGCGCCGGACTTAGCGGCGATGAAAAACTGTTTTTT.

J is TRBJ1-1 and V is TRBV25-1; 8 nucleotides align to TRBD1. Germline V gene sequence: CDR1 MGHDK, CDR2 SYGVNS. This CDR3 contains 15 residues. V was pared by 7 bases and J by 1 base, with 8 bases of the junction left unmatched. CDR3: CASTRMDRANTEAFF. CDR3 nucleotides: TGTGCCAGCACCCGAATGGACAGGGCGAACACTGAAGCTTTCTTT.

The gene calls are TRBV7-9 and TRBJ2-7, with D possibly matching TRBD2 (6 bases). V was pared by 1 base and J by 6 bases, with 19 bases between. CDR3 length: 16 amino acids. Germline loops: CDR1 SEHNR, CDR2 FQNEAQ (reference sequence). The CDR3 reads CASSLETGGDGFEQYF. As DNA, the CDR3 is TGTGCCAGCAGCTTAGAAACTGGAGGGGACGGATTCGAGCAGTACTTC.

This chain connects TRBV5-1 to TRBJ2-7, with 9 bases lining up with TRBD1. Unmatched junction bases numbered 2, after V lost 4 bases and J lost 0 bases. This CDR3 spans 14 amino acids. Germline V gene data show CDR1 as SGHRS and CDR2 as YFSETQ. CDR3 region: CASSLQGASYEQYF. The DNA of the CDR3 is TGCGCCAGCAGCCTACAGGGGGCCTCCTACGAGCAGTACTTC.

The V call is TRBV5-6, the J call TRBJ1-1; D call uncertain. This CDR3 contains 14 residues. Germline-derived CDR1 and CDR2 are SGHDT and YYEEEE. V was pared by 4 bases and J by 0 bases, with 10 bases between. The CDR3 here is CASSGGRMNTEAFF. DNA for the CDR3: TGTGCCAGCAGCGGAGGGAGGATGAACACTGAAGCTTTCTTT. Full variable domain (outside the CDR3, taken from reference TRBV5-6 and TRBJ1-1): DAGVTQSPTHLIKTRGQQVTLRCSPKSGHDTVSWYQQALGQGPQFIFQYYEEEERQRGNFPDRFSGHQFPNYSSELNVNALLLGDSALYLCASSGGRMNTEAFFGQGTRLTVV.

This clone was seen only a few times. The rearrangement links TRBV16 to TRBJ1-2; 8 positions match TRBD1. The V gene end was trimmed by 4 bases and the J gene end by 8 bases; junction bases not matched to a gene: 15. This CDR3 spans 16 amino acids. Germline CDR1 reads KGHSY; CDR2 reads FQNENV. CDR3 protein: CASSPAASDRVGGYTF. CDR3 DNA sequence: TGTGCCAGCAGCCCCGCTGCCTCGGACAGGGTGGGGGGCTACACCTTC.